This TCR beta chain comes out of a study of identical twins. Overall study findings and caveats: Surplus twin overlap in beta out-of-frame sequences was less pronounced. Insertions were fewer in abundant cord blood beta clonotypes, whereas memory repertoires showed none of this pattern.

For this clonotype: The antigen remains undetermined.

Template switching created a universal primer site, and the cDNA included unique molecular identifiers. TCRdb reprocessed the 5' RACE reads via MiXCR and lists one record per CDR3 protein. The sample has over 550,000 distinct CDR3 sequences, just over 7% seen once. There are 13 residues in the CDR3. V was cut by 4 bases and J by 8 bases, with 12 bases left in between. Germline CDR1 is LGHDT and CDR2 is YNNKEL (reference sequence). A further study also used this sample, focusing on yellow fever vaccine responses in identical twins. According to that study: On the reported evidence, twins' vaccine T cell responses seemed partly convergent and partly personalized.

The chain uses TRBV3-1 and TRBJ2-4; the D is unclear. The sequencing sample was made of PBMCs. This clonotype was obtained from a woman under 30 in good health. DNA of the CDR3: TGTGCCAGCAGCCCGGACCTAGGGCACATTCAGTACTTC. This sequence encodes CASSPDLGHIQYF.